This T cell receptor (beta chain) was recovered during a study of vaccination and CD4 T cells after COVID-19. Background on the study: Taking of post-vaccine samples occurred a median about 70 days after dose two (range 14 to 241).

CDR3 size: 19 residues. In germline, CDR1 is DFQATT, CDR2 SNEGSKA (reference sequence). With V trimmed by 0 bases and J by 2 bases, 10 bases remained unmatched. Cultured CD4+ T-cell DNA underwent Oncomine TCR Beta short-read sequencing. TCRdb re-called the PCR reads through MiXCR, storing one row per CDR3 protein. The data show fewer than 20,000 distinct CDR3 sequences, nearly 55% seen once. With regard to this clonotype: Its antigen remains unidentified.

The treatment is: roughly 10-day PBMC culture with coronavirus spike peptide pools or control peptides (ViraFEST assay). Study-wide results and limits: With convalescent patients, a median roughly 87% of reactive clones emerged solely after vaccination.

The TCR originated in a human donor who had recovered from COVID-19. The input for sequencing was CD4+ T cells from blood, cultured in vitro, taken before SARS-CoV-2 vaccination. The chain is built from TRBV20-1 and TRBJ2-1; 13 positions agree with TRBD2. CDR3 in amino acids: CSARDGVGTSGKAYNEQFF. The CDR3 DNA sequence: TGCAGTGCTAGAGATGGTGTTGGGACTAGCGGGAAGGCCTACAATGAGCAGTTCTTC.